These 4 T cell receptor beta chains came from one sample sequenced in a study of T cells in women clearing cervical HPV infection. Using immunoSEQ multiplex PCR, the repertoire was profiled, and TCRdb retains in-frame clones only, with some absent. The sample holds 35,000 to 45,000 clones. Sequencing was performed on blood buffy coat. These receptors all stem from a woman aged 18-69 years with a cervical HPV16 infection that either progressed to CIN3+ or cleared (not recorded which).

A note on this clone: The sequenced fragment ends 3 residues before the CDR3 boundary, so the rest is inferred from the germline J gene. The chain uses TRBV7-9 and TRBJ2-7; 8 positions agree with TRBD1. The CDR3 has 14 amino acids. Germline trimming cut 6 bases from V and 5 bases from J; bases unmatched to any gene: 9. CDR1 and CDR2 from the germline V gene are SEHNR and FQNEAQ (reference sequence). Incomplete CDR3 DNA: TGTGCCAGCAGTCCGACCAGGGGACAGGACGAG. It translates to CASSPTRGQDE. The full-length CDR3 reads as CASSPTRGQDEQYF.

Comments on this clone: The CDR3 goes on 3 residues after the read ends, and that part is filled in from the germline J gene. The chain combines TRBV5-4 with TRBJ2-3; TRBD2 agrees at 7 bases. Germline V gene sequence: CDR1 SGHNT, CDR2 YYREEE (reference sequence). Unmatched junction bases numbered 8, after V lost 1 base and J lost 3 bases. The CDR3 covers 16 residues. Incomplete CDR3 DNA: TGTGCCAGCAGCTTGCCCCCTAGCGGTGGAACAGATACG. Translated, it gives CASSLPPSGGTDT. The whole CDR3 region reads CASSLPPSGGTDTQYF.

Turning to this clone: The read terminates 3 residues ahead of where the CDR3 ends, so the germline J gene completes it. The J gene is TRBJ2-4, the V gene TRBV19; D is perhaps TRBD1 (5 bases). This CDR3 region has 15 residues. Per germline, CDR1 LNHDA and CDR2 SQIVND (reference sequence). The CDR3 loop reads CASSIDLGRGDGQYF. CDR3 DNA, as far as it was read: TGTGCCAGTAGTATAGATCTGGGAAGGGGCGATGGT.

The DNA read from the CDR3 is TGCAGTGCCCCTACAGATAGCAATCAGCCC. Translation: CSAPTDSNQP. The whole CDR3 reads CSAPTDSNQPQHF. The chain couples TRBV20-1 to TRBJ1-5, with no clear D. The DNA ends 3 residues before the CDR3 does, and the rest of the CDR3 is filled in from the germline J gene. Trimming shortened V by 6 bases and J by 0 bases, and 9 bases separated the two germline ends. The CDR3 covers 13 residues. CDR1 and CDR2 from the germline V gene are DFQATT and SNEGSKA (reference sequence).